This T cell receptor (beta chain) was captured in a study of blood T cell repertoires in COVID-19. Across the whole study: Acute and convalescent COVID-19 samples came from the United States, Italy and Spain. Nucleic acid was either cDNA or gDNA, and it came from T cells, B-cell-depleted T cells, or PBMCs.

As handled by the study authors: From reference gene primer amplification, estimates of nucleated cell counts were derived. Only in-frame clones appear in the TCRdb table, and some are missing; sequencing was by immunoSEQ multiplex PCR. The V and J calls and clone size are taken from that table; D and trimming were inferred from the DNA. The table has around 200,000 clones, 84% seen once. The CDR3 has 15 residues. Germline CDR1 reads SEHNR; CDR2 reads FQNEAQ (reference sequence). The junction had 4 bases not matched to a gene; V was cut back by 0 bases and J by 4 bases. This chain joins TRBV7-9 and TRBJ2-3, with TRBD2 matching 7 bases. The sequenced sample consisted of peripheral blood. The sequence was collected from a man aged 50 to 59 with active or convalescent COVID-19. In DNA form, the CDR3 reads TGTGCCAGCAGCTTAGCGGGGGGGATCGCAGATACGCAGTATTTT. Translation: CASSLAGGIADTQYF.